One sample yielded the 23 T cell receptor beta chains listed below, sequenced in a study of T-cell reconstitution after alpha-beta-depleted transplantation in children. TCRbeta library construction was performed incorporating unique molecular identifiers. Each CDR3 protein gets one entry after TCRdb re-called the PCR reads with MiXCR. The table has around 960,000 distinct CDR3 sequences, around 30% seen once; the top ten hold roughly 30%. The sample consisted of PBMCs, mostly from graft donor cells, taken 360 days after TCRalphabeta/CD19-depleted stem cell transplant. All receptors come from a boy younger than two who had a stem cell transplant for SCID, so the T cells may come from the graft donor.

In its sample, this clonotype was seen a few times. The V gene is TRBV7-8, the J gene TRBJ2-1; the D is unclear. The CDR3 runs 11 residues. V lost 10 bases and J 8 bases, leaving 12 bases between the germline ends. Germline V gene sequence: CDR1 SGHVS, CDR2 FQNEAQ. The CDR3: CAIALMDEQFF. The CDR3, as DNA: TGTGCCATCGCACTTATGGATGAGCAGTTCTTC.

This clonotype was counted only a few times. The chain uses TRBV5-5 and TRBJ2-1; no clear D gene. The CDR3 is 15 residues long. Germline CDR1 reads SGHKS; CDR2 reads YYEKEE (reference sequence). V dropped 0 bases and J dropped 6 bases, with 13 bases sitting between them. CDR3 nucleotides: TGTGCCAGCAGCTTGGCTAGGCGTGGGGTCAATGAGCAGTTCTTC. Its protein is CASSLARRGVNEQFF.

The V gene is TRBV6-5, the J gene TRBJ2-7; 12 nucleotides agree with TRBD2. CDR1 and CDR2 (germline): MNHEY, SVGAGI. This CDR3 comprises 16 residues. Trimming at V came to 0 bases and at J to 3 bases, leaving 3 bases not matched to a gene. The CDR3 DNA reads TGTGCCAGCAGTTACTCGGCTAGCGGGGGGGACTACGAGCAGTACTTC. This translates into CASSYSASGGDYEQYF.

This clonotype has a handful of counts. The rearrangement uses TRBV5-5 and TRBJ2-1; 7 positions match TRBD2. Germline lookup yields CDR1 SGHKS and CDR2 YYEKEE (reference sequence). The CDR3 runs 16 residues. V trimming: 3 bases; J trimming: 0 bases; junction bases outside the gene matches: 6. The CDR3 region is CASSSPGLTSYNEQFF. CDR3 nucleotide sequence: TGTGCCAGCAGCTCCCCGGGACTAACCTCCTACAATGAGCAGTTCTTC. Supplemented by reference TRBV5-5 and TRBJ2-1, the full variable domain reads DAGVTQSPTHLIKTRGQQVTLRCSPISGHKSVSWYQQVLGQGPQFIFQYYEKEERGRGNFPDRFSARQFPNYSSELNVNALLLGDSALYLCASSSPGLTSYNEQFFGPGTRLTVL.

The chain uses TRBV9 and TRBJ2-3; D remains ambiguous. The CDR3 has 15 amino acids. V shed 0 bases and J shed 2 bases, with 10 bases lying between them. From germline, CDR1 is SGDLS and CDR2 YYNGEE. In DNA, the CDR3 is TGTGCCAGCAGCGTAGGCTCGTGGACCACAGATACGCAGTATTTT. The encoded protein is CASSVGSWTTDTQYF.

This clonotype showed up just a few times. This chain uses TRBV5-1 with TRBJ1-1; D is possibly TRBD1 (6 bases). V lost 3 bases and J 1 base, leaving 13 bases between the germline ends. Per germline, CDR1 SGHRS and CDR2 YFSETQ. The CDR3 consists of 15 residues. CDR3 DNA sequence: TGCGCCAGCAGCTGGGTACAGGGTTCGAACACTGAAGCTTTCTTT. Translation gives CASSWVQGSNTEAFF.

The chain is built from TRBV10-3 and TRBJ1-2; a possible D gene is TRBD1 (5 bases). The CDR3 loop spans 14 amino acids. V lost 5 bases to trimming and J lost 3 bases, with 13 bases between them. Germline assignment: CDR1 ENHRY and CDR2 SYGVKD. CDR3: CAISSQGSDYGYTF. CDR3 bases: TGTGCCATCAGTTCTCAGGGATCTGACTATGGCTACACCTTC.

J is TRBJ2-1 and V is TRBV4-2; no reliable D call. This CDR3 has 15 amino acids. Per the germline V gene, CDR1 is LGHNA and CDR2 is YNFKEQ. The germline V and J ends were trimmed by 3 bases and 8 bases, with 17 bases remaining between them. CDR3 nucleotides: TGTGCCAGCAGCCAGGTCCCCCACACTCGTGATGAGCAGTTCTTC. It encodes CASSQVPHTRDEQFF.

The V call is TRBV3-1, the J call TRBJ1-5, with a tentative D call TRBD1 (5 bases). The V end lost 5 bases, the J end lost 6 bases, and 14 bases lay between the germline ends. The CDR3 extends over 14 amino acids. CDR1 is LGHDT, CDR2 YNNKEL, per germline (reference sequence). CDR3 protein: CASSSRDPRQPQHF. In DNA, the CDR3 is TGTGCCAGCAGCTCCCGGGACCCCCGTCAGCCCCAGCATTTT.

The chain couples TRBV6-2 or TRBV6-3 to TRBJ2-7; D is ambiguous. Germline CDR1 and CDR2: MNHEY and SVGEGT. Trimming shortened V by 6 bases and J by 3 bases, and 21 bases separated the two germline ends. The CDR3 loop spans 16 amino acids. For the CDR3, the DNA is TGTGCCAGCAGCCAAAGGAGTTGCGGTAAGGACTACGAGCAGTACTTC. Translating it yields CASSQRSCGKDYEQYF.

In this sample, this clonotype turned up a few times. The chain recombines TRBV20-1 with TRBJ1-1, with D possibly TRBD1 on 6 matching bases. The CDR3 runs to 15 residues. The germline V and J ends were trimmed by 5 bases and 4 bases, with 20 bases remaining between them. Per the germline V gene, CDR1 is DFQATT and CDR2 is SNEGSKA (reference sequence). CDR3: CSAETGLGGPTEAFF. In DNA form, the CDR3 reads TGCAGTGCTGAAACAGGGTTGGGGGGGCCCACTGAAGCTTTCTTT.

The CDR3 bases are TGTGCCACCAGGGACAGGGAAACAGATACGCAGTATTTT. Translation: CATRDRETDTQYF. The chain employs TRBV10-3 and TRBJ2-3; 9 positions match TRBD1. Germline CDR1 reads ENHRY; CDR2 reads SYGVKD. This CDR3 is built from 13 residues. Trimming at V came to 10 bases and at J to 3 bases, leaving 5 bases not matched to a gene.

The V gene is TRBV24-1, the J gene TRBJ2-5; D is undetermined. The V gene's germline CDR1 is KGHDR and CDR2 SFDVKD. V lost 2 bases and J lost 13, with 10 bases in between. The CDR3 runs to 11 residues. In DNA form, the CDR3 reads TGTGCCACCAGTGATTATTTGGGTTGGTACTTC. It translates to CATSDYLGWYF.

This clonotype came up a few times. CDR3 in amino acids: CASSEWHGTGGTDTQYF. DNA for the CDR3: TGTGCCAGCAGTGAATGGCATGGGACAGGGGGGACAGATACGCAGTATTTT. The chain employs TRBV6-1 and TRBJ2-3; 11 bases are shared with TRBD1. From germline, CDR1 is MNHNS and CDR2 SASEGT. The CDR3 covers 17 residues. Trimming removed 2 bases from V and 3 bases from J; junction bases left unmatched: 7.

This clonotype was observed a single time. This chain joins TRBV12-3 or TRBV12-4 and TRBJ2-7, with 8 nucleotides matching TRBD1. V trimming: 3 bases; J trimming: 5 bases; junction bases outside the gene matches: 9. The CDR3 sequence is 15 residues long. Written as DNA, the CDR3 is TGTGCCAGCAGTTTTTCCGGGACAGGCCCTAACGAGCAGTACTTC. Translating it yields CASSFSGTGPNEQYF.

This sequence joins TRBV9 and TRBJ2-3; TRBD2 agrees at 11 bases. The V gene's germline CDR1 is SGDLS and CDR2 YYNGEE. With V trimmed by 1 base and J by 2 bases, 9 bases remained unmatched. The CDR3 consists of 18 residues. The DNA of the CDR3 is TGTGCCAGCAGCGTAAAAGGGCTAGCGGGGGGATACACAGATACGCAGTATTTT. Translated, it gives CASSVKGLAGGYTDTQYF.

This clonotype was recorded at least ten times. This chain joins TRBV16 and TRBJ2-7, with D perhaps matching TRBD1 or TRBD2 (5 bases each). This CDR3 contains 15 residues. Germline V gene sequence: CDR1 KGHSY, CDR2 FQNENV. The V end was cut by 2 bases, the J end by 3 bases, with 14 bases between. DNA for the CDR3: TGTGCCAGCAGCCAAGCTGTGGGGGTCGGCTACGAGCAGTACTTC. It specifies CASSQAVGVGYEQYF.

The chain couples TRBV30 to TRBJ1-3, with D unclear. Trimming cost V 0 bases and J 7 bases, with 13 bases left between them. There are 14 residues in the CDR3. Germline lookup yields CDR1 GTSNPN and CDR2 SVGIG (reference sequence). CDR3: CAWSVPRQRNTIYF. CDR3 nucleotides: TGTGCCTGGAGTGTACCTCGGCAGAGGAACACCATATATTTT.

The table lists this clonotype with a few counts. The V gene is TRBV29-1, the J gene TRBJ2-1, with 12 bases that match TRBD2. CDR1 is SQVTM and CDR2 is ANQGSEA in the germline V gene. The CDR3 totals 14 residues. Trimming cost V 6 bases and J 6 bases; bases outside gene matches: 6. CDR3 in DNA: TGCAGCGTACACACTAGCGGGGGGCCCAATGAGCAGTTCTTC. Translation: CSVHTSGGPNEQFF.

This clonotype turned up a few times. The chain links TRBV7-2 to TRBJ2-2, with D possibly being TRBD2 (6 bases). The CDR3 is made up of 15 amino acids. CDR1 and CDR2 from the germline V gene are SGHTA and FQGNSA. V dropped 8 bases and J dropped 5 bases, with 18 bases sitting between them. The CDR3 reads CASRPGTGGTGELFF. The CDR3 nucleotides are TGTGCCAGCCGACCGGGGACCGGGGGAACCGGGGAGCTGTTTTTT. Full variable domain (rest looked up from reference TRBV7-2 and TRBJ2-2): GAGVSQSPSNKVTEKGKDVELRCDPISGHTALYWYRQSLGQGLEFLIYFQGNSAPDKSGLPSDRFSAERTGGSVSTLTIQRTQQEDSAVYLCASRPGTGGTGELFFGEGSRLTVL.

This clonotype has a single count. V usage is TRBV5-1 and J usage is TRBJ2-1, with a tentative D call TRBD1 (5 bases). Trimming removed 1 base from V and 3 bases from J, with 17 bases in between. Germline V lookup: CDR1 SGHRS, CDR2 YFSETQ. CDR3 length equals 17 residues. The CDR3: CASSLRFDSPGYNEQFF. CDR3 DNA: TGCGCCAGCAGCTTGAGGTTCGACAGTCCAGGCTACAATGAGCAGTTCTTC.

The table lists this clonotype with a few counts. The rearrangement links TRBV4-1 to TRBJ1-1; unclear D gene. V lost 6 bases and J lost 0, with 11 bases in between. This CDR3 region has 14 residues. Germline V gene lookup returns CDR1 MGHRA and CDR2 YSYEKL. The CDR3 protein is CASRYKGMNTEAFF. The CDR3 DNA reads as TGCGCCAGCAGATATAAGGGTATGAACACTGAAGCTTTCTTT.

V gene TRBV24-1 combines with J gene TRBJ2-1, with D tentatively TRBD1 or TRBD2 (5 bases each). Germline lookup yields CDR1 KGHDR and CDR2 SFDVKD. The CDR3 has 16 residues. V lost 3 bases and J lost 0, with 11 bases in between. CDR3 nucleotide sequence: TGTGCCACCAGTGATCCAGGGACCGTCTCCTACAATGAGCAGTTCTTC. This codes for CATSDPGTVSYNEQFF.